Sequencing of this T cell receptor beta chain was carried out in a study of vaccination effects on CD4 cells after COVID-19. The CDR3 covers 13 residues. The ends were cut back, 3 bases at V and 6 bases at J, with 12 bases in the middle. Study results and limitations: In the late period after vaccination, infection- and vaccine-induced clones contracted markedly.

As concerns this clone: Its antigen is unidentified.

Measured with immunoSEQ multiplex PCR; TCRdb has only the in-frame clones, and not every one. The sample lists approximately 57,000 clones; approximately 80% were seen once. Culture lasted roughly 9 days before CD4+ T cell isolation. BNT162b2 vaccine or mRNA-1273 vaccine was given to participants in two doses. The sequence was collected from a human donor who received a COVID-19 vaccine. The specimen was CD4+ T cells from PBMCs cultured without peptide, collected after COVID-19 vaccination. This sequence joins TRBV12-3 or TRBV12-4 and TRBJ2-7; possibly TRBD2 for D (7 bases). CDR3 sequence (DNA): TGTGCCAGCAGTTTGGGGGGGGGCCGCGAGCAGTACTTC. This gives the protein CASSLGGGREQYF.